Sequencing of this T cell receptor beta chain was carried out in a study of T-cell reconstitution after alpha-beta-depleted transplantation in children. Trimming removed 4 bases from V and 10 bases from J; junction bases left unmatched: 7. Germline CDR1 is LGHNT and CDR2 is FRNRAP. The CDR3 runs 16 residues. Unique molecular identifiers tagged the TCRbeta library. TCRdb passed the PCR reads through MiXCR, listing each CDR3 protein once. The sample holds 610,000 or so distinct CDR3 sequences; over 25% are singletons and the top ten take 35% to 40%. This sequence was found in a boy in the first two years of life with Wiskott-Aldrich syndrome, due to receive a stem cell transplant. This sequence joins TRBV12-5 and TRBJ2-1; 16 bases fit TRBD2. The specimen comprised PBMCs, sampled before TCRalphabeta/CD19-depleted stem cell transplant. CDR3 DNA sequence: TGTGCTAGTGGTTGGGGACTAGCGGGAGGGCAGGGGGAGCAGTTCTTC. This translates into CASGWGLAGGQGEQFF. Together with reference TRBV12-5 and TRBJ2-1, the CDR3 gives the full variable domain: DARVTQTPRHKVTEMGQEVTMRCQPILGHNTVFWYRQTMMQGLELLAYFRNRAPLDDSGMPKDRFSAEMPDATLATLKIQPSEPRDSAVYFCASGWGLAGGQGEQFFGPGTRLTVL.